These 22 T cell receptor beta chains originate from one sample sequenced in a study of identical twins. TCRdb re-called the 5' RACE reads through MiXCR, storing one row per CDR3 protein. The data show about 210,000 distinct CDR3 sequences, with around a tenth seen just once and 5.1% held by the top ten. Input material: memory (CD45RO+) T cells sorted from blood. All receptors come from a woman aged 18-29 years in good health.

V and J are TRBV5-5 and TRBJ2-3; 9 bases match TRBD1. This CDR3 has 15 residues. Germline V lookup: CDR1 SGHKS, CDR2 YYEKEE (reference sequence). J lost 6 bases, V lost 3 bases, and 8 bases had no gene match. The CDR3 reads CASSSGQGRADTQYF. The CDR3 coding sequence is TGTGCCAGCAGCTCCGGACAGGGGAGGGCGGATACGCAGTATTTT. Looking up the rest from reference TRBV5-5 and TRBJ2-3 gives the full variable domain: DAGVTQSPTHLIKTRGQQVTLRCSPISGHKSVSWYQQVLGQGPQFIFQYYEKEERGRGNFPDRFSARQFPNYSSELNVNALLLGDSALYLCASSSGQGRADTQYFGPGTRLTVL.

This clonotype occurred a few times. J is TRBJ2-1 and V is TRBV11-2; the match to TRBD2 covers 13 bases. The CDR3 runs to 15 residues. Looked up from germline, CDR1 is SGHAT and CDR2 is FQNNGV. With V trimmed by 5 bases and J by 7 bases, 5 bases remained unmatched. The DNA for the CDR3 is TGTGCCAGCAGCGGTGGACTAGCGGGGGTAAATGAGCAGTTCTTC. This codes for CASSGGLAGVNEQFF.

The rearrangement uses TRBV12-3 or TRBV12-4 and TRBJ2-7; D perhaps matches TRBD2 (6 bases). With 2 bases removed from V and 4 bases from J, the gap between germline ends came to 12 bases. This CDR3 contains 14 residues. The chain's CDR3 is CASSLRRGTYEQYF. CDR3 nucleotides: TGTGCCAGCAGTTTAAGACGCGGGACTTACGAGCAGTACTTC.

This clonotype was detected only a few times. The V and J genes are TRBV5-1 and TRBJ2-6; D not resolved. This CDR3 has 17 amino acids. The germline V gene encodes CDR1 SGHRS and CDR2 YFSETQ. Trimming took 5 bases from V and 0 from J, leaving 15 bases between them. CDR3 DNA: TGCGCCAGCAGACCGGACCCTGTGAGCTCTGGGGCCAACGTCCTGACTTTC. Its protein is CASRPDPVSSGANVLTF. Filled out from reference TRBV5-1 and TRBJ2-6, the complete variable domain reads KAGVTQTPRYLIKTRGQQVTLSCSPISGHRSVSWYQQTPGQGLQFLFEYFSETQRNKGNFPGRFSGRQFSNSRSEMNVSTLELGDSALYLCASRPDPVSSGANVLTFGAGSRLTVL.

The chain is built from TRBV20-1 and TRBJ1-2; D perhaps matches TRBD1 (6 bases). From germline, CDR1 is DFQATT and CDR2 SNEGSKA (reference sequence). V lost 5 bases, J lost 0 bases, and 16 bases lay in between. This CDR3 is 15 amino acids long. CDR3 residues: CSASTGKLANYGYTF. In nucleotides, the CDR3 is TGCAGTGCTTCGACAGGCAAATTAGCTAACTATGGCTACACCTTC.

This clonotype came up a few times. The chain joins TRBV12-3 or TRBV12-4 to TRBJ2-7; D might be TRBD2 (6 bases). V lost 5 bases, J lost 3 bases, and 14 bases lay in between. The CDR3 extends over 14 amino acids. The CDR3 reads CASSPGGFFYEQYF. DNA of the CDR3: TGTGCCAGCAGTCCTGGGGGGTTCTTCTACGAGCAGTACTTC.

The V and J genes are TRBV9 and TRBJ2-1; 7 nucleotides agree with TRBD2. The CDR3 covers 15 residues. Germline V lookup: CDR1 SGDLS, CDR2 YYNGEE. V lost 0 bases and J lost 4; bases outside the gene matches: 4. The CDR3 DNA reads as TGTGCCAGCAGCGTAGATAGCGGGCCATACAATGAGCAGTTCTTC. Amino acids: CASSVDSGPYNEQFF.

The table lists this clonotype with many counts. CDR3 in amino acids: CASSGTGGEKLFF. The CDR3 bases are TGTGCCAGCAGCGGGACAGGGGGTGAAAAACTGTTTTTT. V gene TRBV9 combines with J gene TRBJ1-4; 10 bases agree with TRBD1. Germline V gene lookup returns CDR1 SGDLS and CDR2 YYNGEE. The junction had 0 bases not matched to a gene; V was cut back by 3 bases and J by 7 bases. CDR3 length equals 13 residues.

This clonotype was observed a handful of times. The chain employs TRBV5-1 and TRBJ1-1, with unresolved D. CDR3 length: 15 residues. Germline CDR1 is SGHRS and CDR2 is YFSETQ. Trimming pared 4 bases from V and 7 bases from J, leaving 20 bases between. This chain's CDR3 is CASSHGIDRGGEAFF. CDR3 in DNA: TGCGCCAGCAGCCACGGGATTGACCGGGGAGGTGAAGCTTTCTTT.

There are many counts of this clonotype. The V and J genes are TRBV5-1 and TRBJ2-5, with TRBD2 matching over 7 bases. The CDR3 runs 15 residues. Trimming removed 3 bases from V and 5 bases from J; junction bases left unmatched: 10. From germline, CDR1 is SGHRS and CDR2 YFSETQ. The CDR3 DNA is TGCGCCAGCAGCTACGGACTAGTAGGTGGGGAGACCCAGTACTTC. This codes for CASSYGLVGGETQYF.

The V gene is TRBV11-2, the J gene TRBJ2-2; the match to TRBD1 covers 11 bases. Germline V CDR1 and CDR2: SGHAT, FQNNGV. The CDR3 consists of 15 residues. The V and J ends lost 5 bases and 7 bases, in that order; junction bases with no gene match: 6. CDR3 sequence: CASSPGTGGRGELFF. CDR3 nucleotides: TGTGCCAGCAGCCCGGGGACAGGGGGTCGCGGGGAGCTGTTTTTT.

This clonotype was seen a handful of times. The J gene is TRBJ1-2, the V gene TRBV12-3 or TRBV12-4, with 12 bases that match TRBD1. The CDR3 covers 15 residues. Trimming at V came to 2 bases and at J to 8 bases, leaving 6 bases not matched to a gene. The CDR3, as DNA: TGTGCCAGCAGTTTACCGGGACAGGGGGCGCGAGGCTACACCTTC. Amino acid sequence: CASSLPGQGARGYTF.

This clonotype was detected a few times. V usage is TRBV20-1 and J usage is TRBJ2-7; D gene ambiguous. V was pared by 0 bases and J by 2 bases, with 14 bases between. The germline V gene encodes CDR1 DFQATT and CDR2 SNEGSKA (reference sequence). The CDR3 loop spans 15 amino acids. The CDR3 reads CSAREGLIPPYEQYF. CDR3 in DNA: TGCAGTGCTAGAGAAGGGCTAATTCCCCCCTACGAGCAGTACTTC.

The chain employs TRBV29-1 and TRBJ1-4; tentatively, D is TRBD1 (6 bases). The CDR3 contains 13 residues. Germline V gene sequence: CDR1 SQVTM, CDR2 ANQGSEA. The ends were cut back, 5 bases at V and 7 bases at J, with 14 bases in the middle. The CDR3 region has the DNA TGCAGCGTTTATTGGGGGGCTGGTGAAAAACTGTTTTTT. Its protein is CSVYWGAGEKLFF. The variable domain in full, with the rest retrieved from reference TRBV29-1 and TRBJ1-4, is SAVISQKPSRDICQRGTSLTIQCQVDSQVTMMFWYRQQPGQSLTLIATANQGSEATYESGFVIDKFPISRPNLTFSTLTVSNMSPEDSSIYLCSVYWGAGEKLFFGSGTQLSVL.

This clonotype was recorded at least ten times. The chain combines TRBV7-9 with TRBJ1-1, with D unclear. V was trimmed by 5 bases and J by 4 bases, leaving 5 bases between them. The CDR3 runs to 11 residues. Germline values: CDR1 SEHNR, CDR2 FQNEAQ (reference sequence). The CDR3 DNA sequence: TGTGCCAGCAGCGTAACCACTGAAGCTTTCTTT. This gives the protein CASSVTTEAFF.

This clonotype appeared many times. CDR3 residues: CASSQDPQSGLESYEQYF. In nucleotides, the CDR3 is TGCGCCAGCAGCCAAGACCCCCAGTCCGGGTTGGAGTCCTACGAGCAGTACTTC. The chain couples TRBV4-3 to TRBJ2-7; no clear D. V was clipped by 0 bases and J by 1 base, with 19 bases between them. The CDR3 consists of 18 residues. Germline CDR1 reads LGHNA; CDR2 reads YSLEER.

The chain employs TRBV5-1 and TRBJ2-5, with D tentatively TRBD1 or TRBD2 (5 bases each). Trimming removed 3 bases from V and 5 bases from J, with 11 bases in between. From germline, CDR1 is SGHRS and CDR2 YFSETQ. The CDR3 contains 13 residues. As DNA, the CDR3 is TGCGCCAGCAGCTCCCGGGACGCTGAGACCCAGTACTTC. Its protein is CASSSRDAETQYF.

The CDR3: CASSPPSGIGYNEQFF. As DNA, the CDR3 is TGTGCCAGCTCACCCCCAAGCGGGATTGGCTACAATGAGCAGTTCTTC. J is TRBJ2-1 and V is TRBV18, with 7 bases lining up with TRBD2. V trimming: 3 bases; J trimming: 3 bases; junction bases outside the gene matches: 8. Germline lookup yields CDR1 KGHSH and CDR2 LQKENI. The CDR3 length is 16 residues.

This clonotype was counted only a few times. The rearrangement joins TRBV3-1 to TRBJ2-7; a possible D gene is TRBD2 (5 bases). Germline lookup yields CDR1 LGHDT and CDR2 YNNKEL (reference sequence). CDR3 size: 16 residues. Trimming cost V 1 base and J 6 bases, with 19 bases left between them. Here the CDR3 reads CASSQGLTDWSPEQYF. DNA of the CDR3: TGTGCCAGCAGCCAAGGCCTTACGGACTGGTCCCCCGAGCAGTACTTC.

The chain recombines TRBV6-5 with TRBJ2-5, with 8 bases lining up with TRBD2. The CDR3 length is 17 residues. V shed 0 bases and J 3 bases; nucleotides not matched to a gene: 9. Germline V gives CDR1 MNHEY, CDR2 SVGAGI. The CDR3: CASSYSTPGGGKETQYF. CDR3 sequence (DNA): TGTGCCAGCAGTTACTCCACCCCGGGAGGGGGAAAAGAGACCCAGTACTTC.

The chain couples TRBV4-3 to TRBJ2-1; no clear D gene. V lost 1 base and J lost 12, with 10 bases in between. Germline V CDR1 and CDR2: LGHNA, YSLEER. The CDR3 runs to 12 residues. The DNA for the CDR3 is TGCGCCAGCAGCCAAGGGCCACAAAGGCAGTTCTTC. This encodes CASSQGPQRQFF.

The chain uses TRBV20-1 and TRBJ2-1; possible D gene TRBD2, 5 bases. CDR1 is DFQATT, CDR2 SNEGSKA, per germline (reference sequence). Trimming pared 3 bases from V and 5 bases from J, leaving 11 bases between. The CDR3 is 13 amino acids. The CDR3 coding sequence is TGCAGTGCTAGTCCGGGGTGGGACAATGAGCAGTTCTTC. Residues: CSASPGWDNEQFF.